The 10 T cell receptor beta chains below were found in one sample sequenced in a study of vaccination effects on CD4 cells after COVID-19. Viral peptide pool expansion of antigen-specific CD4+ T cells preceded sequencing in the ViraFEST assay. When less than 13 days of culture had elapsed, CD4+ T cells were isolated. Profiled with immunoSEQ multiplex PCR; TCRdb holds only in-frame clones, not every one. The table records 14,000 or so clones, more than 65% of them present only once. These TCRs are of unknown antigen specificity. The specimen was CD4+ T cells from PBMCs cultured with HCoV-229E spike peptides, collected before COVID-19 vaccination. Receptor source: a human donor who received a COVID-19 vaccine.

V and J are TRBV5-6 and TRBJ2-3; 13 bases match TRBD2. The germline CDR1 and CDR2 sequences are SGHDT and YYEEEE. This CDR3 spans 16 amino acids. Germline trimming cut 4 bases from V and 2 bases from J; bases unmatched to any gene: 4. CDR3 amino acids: CASSGGLAGPTDTQYF. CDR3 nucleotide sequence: TGTGCCAGCAGCGGGGGACTAGCGGGACCCACAGATACGCAGTATTTT.

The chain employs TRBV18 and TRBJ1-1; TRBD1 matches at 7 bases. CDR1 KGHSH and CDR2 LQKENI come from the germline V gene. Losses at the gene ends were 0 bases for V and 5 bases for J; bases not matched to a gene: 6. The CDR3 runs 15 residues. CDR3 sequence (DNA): TGTGCCAGCTCACCACCAGGGGGCTATGGGACTGAAGCTTTCTTT. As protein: CASSPPGGYGTEAFF.

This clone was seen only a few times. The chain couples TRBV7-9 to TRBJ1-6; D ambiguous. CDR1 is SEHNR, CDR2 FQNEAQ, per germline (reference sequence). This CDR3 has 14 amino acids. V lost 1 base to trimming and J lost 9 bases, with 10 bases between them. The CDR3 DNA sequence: TGTGCCAGCAGCTTAGATTGGCGAGGTTCACCCCTCCACTTT. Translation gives CASSLDWRGSPLHF.

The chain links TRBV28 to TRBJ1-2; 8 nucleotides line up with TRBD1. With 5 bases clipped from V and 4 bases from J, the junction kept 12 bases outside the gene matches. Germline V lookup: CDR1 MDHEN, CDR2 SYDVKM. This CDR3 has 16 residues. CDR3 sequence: CASSGGDTGGPYGYTF. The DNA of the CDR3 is TGTGCCAGCAGTGGGGGGGATACAGGGGGTCCCTATGGCTACACCTTC.

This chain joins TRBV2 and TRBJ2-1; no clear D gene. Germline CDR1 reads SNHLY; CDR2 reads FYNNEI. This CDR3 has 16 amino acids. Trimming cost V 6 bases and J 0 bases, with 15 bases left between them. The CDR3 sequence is CASSRLTESSYNEQFF. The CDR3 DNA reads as TGTGCCAGCAGCCGACTTACAGAGAGCTCCTACAATGAGCAGTTCTTC.

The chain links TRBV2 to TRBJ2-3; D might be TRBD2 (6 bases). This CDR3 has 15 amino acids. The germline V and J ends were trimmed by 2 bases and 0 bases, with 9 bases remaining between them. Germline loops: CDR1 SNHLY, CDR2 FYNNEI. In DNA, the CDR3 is TGTGCCAGCAGTGAACAGCGGGCGAGCACAGATACGCAGTATTTT. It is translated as CASSEQRASTDTQYF.

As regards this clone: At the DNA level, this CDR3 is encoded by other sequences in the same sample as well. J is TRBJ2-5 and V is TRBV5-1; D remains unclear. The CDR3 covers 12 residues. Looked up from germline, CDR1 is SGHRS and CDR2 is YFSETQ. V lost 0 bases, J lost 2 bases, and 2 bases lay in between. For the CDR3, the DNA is TGCGCCAGCAGCTTGGGGCAAGAGACCCAGTACTTC. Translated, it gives CASSLGQETQYF.

Here the CDR3 DNA reads TGTGCCAGCAGCGACCGAGCCCTCAATTCACCCCTCCACTTT. It encodes CASSDRALNSPLHF. The V call is TRBV6-5, the J call TRBJ1-6; D unclear. Germline V gene sequence: CDR1 MNHEY, CDR2 SVGAGI. There are 14 residues in the CDR3. The germline V and J ends were trimmed by 6 bases and 7 bases, with 13 bases remaining between them.

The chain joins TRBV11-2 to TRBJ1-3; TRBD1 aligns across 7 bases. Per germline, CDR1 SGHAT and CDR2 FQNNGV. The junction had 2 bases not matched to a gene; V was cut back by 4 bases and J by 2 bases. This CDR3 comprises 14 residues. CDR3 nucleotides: TGTGCCAGCAGCTCACAGGGGACTGGAAACACCATATATTTT. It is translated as CASSSQGTGNTIYF.

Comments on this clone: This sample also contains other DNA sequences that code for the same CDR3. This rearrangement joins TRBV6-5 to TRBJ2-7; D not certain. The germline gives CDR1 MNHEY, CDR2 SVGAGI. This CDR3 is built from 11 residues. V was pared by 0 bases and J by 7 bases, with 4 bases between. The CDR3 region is CASSYSREQYF. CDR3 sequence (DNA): TGTGCCAGCAGTTACTCGAGAGAGCAGTACTTC.